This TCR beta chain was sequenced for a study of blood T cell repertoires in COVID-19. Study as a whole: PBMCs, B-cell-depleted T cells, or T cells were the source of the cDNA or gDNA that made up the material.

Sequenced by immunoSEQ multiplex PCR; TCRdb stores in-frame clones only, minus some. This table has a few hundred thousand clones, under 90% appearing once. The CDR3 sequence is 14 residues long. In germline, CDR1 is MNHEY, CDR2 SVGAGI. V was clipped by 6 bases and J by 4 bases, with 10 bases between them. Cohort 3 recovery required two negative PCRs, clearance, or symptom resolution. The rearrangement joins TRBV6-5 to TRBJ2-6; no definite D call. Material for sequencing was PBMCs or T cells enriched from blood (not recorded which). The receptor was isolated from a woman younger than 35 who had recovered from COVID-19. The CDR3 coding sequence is TGTGCCAGCAGATCATCAGGAGGGGCCAACGTCCTGACTTTC. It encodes CASRSSGGANVLTF.